What follows are 19 T cell receptor beta chains derived from one specimen sequenced in a study of T cell repertoires in cytomegalovirus infection. Their antigen targets remain unknown. TCRdb reanalysed the reads using MiXCR and keeps one entry per CDR3 protein. Among 90,000 to 130,000 distinct CDR3 sequences listed, around a tenth were seen once. Source material: PBMCs, sequenced either directly or after in vitro stimulation (not recorded which). Receptor source: a human donor in good health (CMV status not recorded). Some clones in this sample may be carry-over from other donors' samples.

This clonotype was counted ten times or more. This sequence joins TRBV6-2 or TRBV6-3 and TRBJ2-7; 7 nucleotides align to TRBD1. The germline CDR1 and CDR2 sequences are MNHEY and SVGEGT. V gave up 6 bases and J gave up 6 bases; unmatched junction bases: 5. CDR3 length: 12 residues. This CDR3 is CASREYRGEQYV. The CDR3 DNA reads as TGTGCCAGCAGAGAATACAGGGGCGAGCAGTACGTC.

The V gene is TRBV4-3, the J gene TRBJ2-1; 8 bases are shared with TRBD2. The CDR3 runs to 16 residues. Unmatched junction bases numbered 9, after V lost 1 base and J lost 7 bases. Per the germline V gene, CDR1 is LGHNA and CDR2 is YSLEER. The CDR3 nucleotides read TGCGCCAGCAGCCAAGGAGCAACGGGAGGGGTAAATGAGCAGTTCTTC. Its translation is CASSQGATGGVNEQFF.

This clonotype was detected only a few times. The chain carries TRBV7-2 and TRBJ2-1; the match to TRBD2 covers 12 bases. The length of the CDR3 is 18 residues. Germline lookup yields CDR1 SGHTA and CDR2 FQGNSA. V was pared by 0 bases and J by 1 base, with 4 bases of the junction left unmatched. CDR3 nucleotides: TGTGCCAGCAGCTTAGCCCGACTAGCGGGAGATTCCTACAATGAGCAGTTCTTC. Its protein product is CASSLARLAGDSYNEQFF.

This clonotype was seen ten or more times. The chain carries TRBV6-1 and TRBJ2-1; 9 bases are shared with TRBD2. CDR3 size: 15 residues. Germline assignment: CDR1 MNHNS and CDR2 SASEGT. The trim removed 0 bases at V and 4 bases at J, leaving 1 base unmatched. CDR3: CASSEASGSYNEQFF. Here the CDR3 DNA reads TGTGCCAGCAGTGAAGCTAGCGGGAGTTACAATGAGCAGTTCTTC.

This clonotype was counted ten times or more. This chain connects TRBV7-2 to TRBJ1-5; 10 bases match TRBD1. The CDR3 runs to 16 residues. V was clipped by 5 bases and J by 4 bases; unmatched bases: 8. CDR1 is SGHTA and CDR2 is FQGNSA in the germline V gene. In DNA, the CDR3 is TGTGCCAGCAGCCCGGGACAGGGGCTTCGGAATCAGCCCCAGCATTTT. Translating it yields CASSPGQGLRNQPQHF. Full variable domain (outside the CDR3, taken from reference TRBV7-2 and TRBJ1-5): GAGVSQSPSNKVTEKGKDVELRCDPISGHTALYWYRQSLGQGLEFLIYFQGNSAPDKSGLPSDRFSAERTGGSVSTLTIQRTQQEDSAVYLCASSPGQGLRNQPQHFGDGTRLSIL.

This clonotype was seen more than once but under ten times. CDR3 DNA: TGTGCCAGCAGTTACCAGACAGGGAGCTCCTACAATGAGCAGTTCTTC. Its protein product is CASSYQTGSSYNEQFF. This rearrangement joins TRBV6-5 to TRBJ2-1; 7 bases agree with TRBD1. V was clipped by 2 bases and J by 0 bases; unmatched bases: 4. The CDR3 runs to 16 residues. CDR1 and CDR2 from the germline V gene are MNHEY and SVGAGI.

The gene calls are TRBV10-3 and TRBJ1-1; 8 positions match TRBD1. V lost 7 bases, J lost 0 bases, and 1 base stayed unmatched. The CDR3 sequence is 13 residues long. The V gene's germline CDR1 is ENHRY and CDR2 SYGVKD. This CDR3 is CAIKGQVNTEAFF. The CDR3 nucleotides are TGTGCCATCAAGGGACAGGTGAACACTGAAGCTTTCTTT.

J is TRBJ1-1 and V is TRBV2; a possible D gene is TRBD1 (6 bases). V shed 7 bases and J shed 3 bases, with 15 bases lying between them. Germline CDR1 reads SNHLY; CDR2 reads FYNNEI. The CDR3 runs 14 residues. CDR3 region: CASKEGGLYTEAFF. As DNA, the CDR3 is TGTGCCAGCAAAGAAGGGGGGTTGTACACTGAAGCTTTCTTT.

This clonotype came up a few times. The V gene is TRBV28, the J gene TRBJ2-4; D might be TRBD1 (6 bases). Germline lookup yields CDR1 MDHEN and CDR2 SYDVKM. Trimming removed 6 bases from V and 0 bases from J, with 15 bases in between. The CDR3 totals 16 residues. CDR3: CASSLGQTLAKNIQYF. CDR3 bases: TGTGCCAGCAGCTTAGGACAGACCCTAGCCAAAAACATTCAGTACTTC. The full variable domain, completed using reference TRBV28 and TRBJ2-4, is DVKVTQSSRYLVKRTGEKVFLECVQDMDHENMFWYRQDPGLGLRLIYFSYDVKMKEKGDIPEGYSVSREKKERFSLILESASTNQTSMYLCASSLGQTLAKNIQYFGAGTRLSVL.

In its sample, this clonotype was seen a few times. The chain recombines TRBV10-3 with TRBJ2-3, with D tentatively TRBD2 (5 bases). Germline V gene data show CDR1 as ENHRY and CDR2 as SYGVKD. The CDR3 is 15 residues long. Trimming stripped 5 bases from V and 6 bases from J, with 18 bases between. CDR3 in DNA: TGTGCCATCAGTAGGTCGGGATCCGTCGGGGATACGCAGTATTTT. Translating it yields CAISRSGSVGDTQYF.

This clonotype was detected many times. The genes are TRBV11-2 and TRBJ1-2; perhaps TRBD1 as D (6 bases). Germline V gene data show CDR1 as SGHAT and CDR2 as FQNNGV. This CDR3 comprises 12 residues. V was trimmed by 5 bases and J by 6 bases, leaving 10 bases between them. The CDR3: CASSHRQDGYTF. CDR3 coding DNA: TGTGCCAGCAGCCATAGACAGGATGGCTACACCTTC.

This clonotype appeared a few times. This chain links TRBV7-2 with TRBJ2-3; 11 bases match TRBD2. V lost 4 bases and J lost 5; bases outside the gene matches: 8. This CDR3 spans 16 amino acids. Germline lookup yields CDR1 SGHTA and CDR2 FQGNSA. The CDR3 DNA is TGTGCCAGCAGCTCCCCGACTAGCGGGACGGTAGATACGCAGTATTTT. It specifies CASSSPTSGTVDTQYF. Full variable domain (rest looked up from reference TRBV7-2 and TRBJ2-3): GAGVSQSPSNKVTEKGKDVELRCDPISGHTALYWYRQSLGQGLEFLIYFQGNSAPDKSGLPSDRFSAERTGGSVSTLTIQRTQQEDSAVYLCASSSPTSGTVDTQYFGPGTRLTVL.

By its share, this clonotype is large. V and J are TRBV19 and TRBJ2-7; tentative D call: TRBD1 (5 bases). CDR1 is LNHDA, CDR2 SQIVND, per germline (reference sequence). Trimming pared 3 bases from V and 6 bases from J, leaving 12 bases between. The CDR3 has 13 amino acids. In DNA form, the CDR3 reads TGTGCCAGTAGTATTGCGGTAGGGGCCGAGCAGTACGTC. This sequence encodes CASSIAVGAEQYV.

This clonotype has at least ten counts. The chain couples TRBV12-3 or TRBV12-4 to TRBJ1-6; possible D gene TRBD1, 6 bases. The CDR3 is 15 amino acids. V was trimmed by 4 bases and J by 2 bases, leaving 9 bases between them. This chain's CDR3 is CASSSQGTYNSPLHF. The CDR3 nucleotides read TGTGCCAGCAGTTCTCAGGGGACCTATAATTCACCCCTCCACTTT.

This clonotype was seen more than once but under ten times. This sequence joins TRBV12-3 or TRBV12-4 and TRBJ1-5; a possible D gene is TRBD1 (5 bases). The length of the CDR3 is 15 residues. Trimming took 2 bases from V and 4 from J, leaving 12 bases between them. The chain's CDR3 is CASSLFQGPNQPQHF. Written as DNA, the CDR3 is TGTGCCAGCAGTTTATTTCAGGGACCTAATCAGCCCCAGCATTTT.

This clonotype has more than one count but fewer than ten. The gene calls are TRBV11-3 and TRBJ2-3; D is unclear. Germline CDR1 and CDR2: SGHNT and YENEEA. The CDR3 is made up of 15 amino acids. Between the trimmed V and J ends, which lost 6 bases and 6 bases, there was a span of 19 bases. CDR3 sequence: CASSFEALAADTQYF. Here the CDR3 DNA reads TGTGCCAGCAGTTTTGAGGCCCTCGCGGCGGATACGCAGTATTTT. The whole variable domain, filled in from reference TRBV11-3 and TRBJ2-3, reads EAGVVQSPRYKIIEKKQPVAFWCNPISGHNTLYWYLQNLGQGPELLIRYENEEAVDDSQLPKDRFSAERLKGVDSTLKIQPAELGDSAVYLCASSFEALAADTQYFGPGTRLTVL.

This clonotype was counted at least ten times. The rearrangement uses TRBV11-2 and TRBJ2-1; 7 nucleotides align to TRBD2. The CDR3 extends over 15 amino acids. Trimming took 5 bases from V and 0 from J; bases not matched to a gene: 4. Germline-derived CDR1 and CDR2 are SGHAT and FQNNGV. CDR3 nucleotides: TGTGCCAGCAGCCCCCGGGGGGACTCCTACAATGAGCAGTTCTTC. Its translation is CASSPRGDSYNEQFF.

The V call is TRBV6-5, the J call TRBJ1-6; 7 nucleotides agree with TRBD1. After removal of 3 bases from V and 7 bases from J, the junction contained 6 bases not matched to a gene. The CDR3 contains 15 residues. Germline CDR1 reads MNHEY; CDR2 reads SVGAGI. The CDR3 coding sequence is TGTGCCAGCAGTTATCAGGGGGGCCAAAATTCACCCCTCCACTTT. Its translation: CASSYQGGQNSPLHF.

There are many counts of this clonotype. The gene calls are TRBV14 and TRBJ2-3; 13 bases align to TRBD2. CDR1 is SGHDN, CDR2 FVKESK, per germline. This CDR3 is 16 amino acids long. With 0 bases clipped from V and 6 bases from J, the junction kept 3 bases outside the gene matches. The CDR3: CASSQDGLAGVDTQYF. The CDR3 DNA reads TGTGCCAGCAGCCAAGACGGACTAGCGGGAGTGGATACGCAGTATTTT.